The 12 T cell receptor beta chains presented below share a single source sample, sequenced in a study of T cell responses to AZD1222 COVID-19 vaccine. The protocol was immunoSEQ multiplex PCR, while the TCRdb copy is restricted to in-frame clones and leaves out a portion. The sample lists tens of thousands of clones, 70% to 85% occurring once. The material was peripheral blood, obtained on day 0 of AZD1222 vaccination. The source of these receptors is an adult in good health.

V and J are TRBV14 and TRBJ2-7; 10 bases fit TRBD1. The CDR3 sequence is 14 residues long. V lost 6 bases, J lost 6 bases, and 8 bases stayed unmatched. The germline gives CDR1 SGHDN, CDR2 FVKESK. The chain's CDR3 is CASSRGTGEGEQYF. CDR3 nucleotides: TGTGCCAGCAGTCGTGGGACAGGGGAGGGCGAGCAGTACTTC.

This chain joins TRBV10-1 and TRBJ1-2; maybe TRBD1 (6 bases). There are 13 residues in the CDR3. Between the trimmed V and J ends, which lost 5 bases and 3 bases, there was a span of 10 bases. Germline loops: CDR1 WNHNN, CDR2 SYGVQD (reference sequence). CDR3 sequence (DNA): TGCGCCAGCAGTTCCGGGACACACTATGGCTACACCTTC. Translation: CASSSGTHYGYTF.

This clone was counted a few times. The chain employs TRBV9 and TRBJ2-5; D is undetermined. The germline V and J ends were trimmed by 0 bases and 1 base, with 7 bases remaining between them. The CDR3 length is 14 residues. Germline V gene data show CDR1 as SGDLS and CDR2 as YYNGEE. CDR3: CASSVGWSQETQYF. Written as DNA, the CDR3 is TGTGCCAGCAGCGTAGGGTGGTCCCAAGAGACCCAGTACTTC. Full variable domain (missing parts from reference TRBV9 and TRBJ2-5): DSGVTQTPKHLITATGQRVTLRCSPRSGDLSVYWYQQSLDQGLQFLIQYYNGEERAKGNILERFSAQQFPDLHSELNLSSLELGDSALYFCASSVGWSQETQYFGPGTRLLVL.

In this sample, this clone turned up once. This rearrangement joins TRBV6-5 to TRBJ2-7, with D perhaps TRBD2 (6 bases). Germline CDR1 reads MNHEY; CDR2 reads SVGAGI. The CDR3 loop spans 16 amino acids. Trimming removed 0 bases at V and 0 bases at J, with 12 bases between. In nucleotides, the CDR3 is TGTGCCAGCAGTTACTCTACCCTCGGGAGCTCCTACGAGCAGTACTTC. Translated, it gives CASSYSTLGSSYEQYF.

V is TRBV5-1 and J is TRBJ1-1; 7 bases align to TRBD1. J lost 4 bases, V lost 4 bases, and 4 bases had no gene match. Looked up from germline, CDR1 is SGHRS and CDR2 is YFSETQ. The CDR3 spans 13 residues. In DNA, the CDR3 is TGCGCCAGCAGCCCAGGGGGGATCACTGAAGCTTTCTTT. Amino acids: CASSPGGITEAFF.

The chain uses TRBV29-1 and TRBJ2-7; 8 positions agree with TRBD1. V shed 6 bases and J 2 bases; nucleotides not matched to a gene: 6. The CDR3 is 13 amino acids. Germline loops: CDR1 SQVTM, CDR2 ANQGSEA. The CDR3 bases are TGCAGCGTGCCCGGACAGGGAACCTACGAGCAGTACTTC. This sequence encodes CSVPGQGTYEQYF.

V gene TRBV6-5 combines with J gene TRBJ2-2, with 7 bases fitting TRBD2. CDR1 and CDR2 (germline): MNHEY, SVGAGI. The CDR3 is 15 residues long. J was trimmed by 6 bases and V by 8 bases; bases with no gene match: 12. CDR3 sequence (DNA): TGTGCCAGCTCGCACCATGGCGGGAGTGCCGGGGAGCTGTTTTTT. This gives the protein CASSHHGGSAGELFF.

The chain recombines TRBV2 with TRBJ2-6; 16 positions match TRBD2. The V gene's germline CDR1 is SNHLY and CDR2 FYNNEI. V lost 6 bases and J lost 1; bases outside the gene matches: 6. The CDR3 spans 19 residues. CDR3 amino acids: CASRKGLAGGVSGANVLTF. CDR3 sequence (DNA): TGTGCCAGCAGGAAGGGACTAGCGGGAGGGGTGTCTGGGGCCAACGTCCTGACTTTC.

The rearrangement uses TRBV4-1 and TRBJ2-1; D not resolved. Germline CDR1 reads MGHRA; CDR2 reads YSYEKL. The germline V and J ends were trimmed by 2 bases and 5 bases, with 7 bases remaining between them. This CDR3 has 13 residues. CDR3 nucleotides: TGCGCCAGCAGCCAATCAGGTGACAATGAGCAGTTCTTC. Its protein product is CASSQSGDNEQFF.

This clone was counted many times. This sequence joins TRBV12-3 or TRBV12-4 and TRBJ2-3; 12 bases are shared with TRBD1. V lost 8 bases to trimming and J lost 6 bases; unmatched junction nucleotides: 3. The CDR3 runs to 13 residues. The CDR3 reads CASGTGGRDTQYF. The CDR3 nucleotides are TGTGCCAGCGGGACAGGGGGCAGGGATACGCAGTATTTT.

The V call is TRBV28, the J call TRBJ2-3; D remains unclear. The V end lost 3 bases, the J end lost 2 bases, and 3 bases lay between the germline ends. The CDR3 has 12 amino acids. Germline V CDR1 and CDR2: MDHEN, SYDVKM. CDR3 sequence: CASSLFTDTQYF. In nucleotides, the CDR3 is TGTGCCAGCAGTTTGTTCACAGATACGCAGTATTTT. The full variable domain, completed using reference TRBV28 and TRBJ2-3, is DVKVTQSSRYLVKRTGEKVFLECVQDMDHENMFWYRQDPGLGLRLIYFSYDVKMKEKGDIPEGYSVSREKKERFSLILESASTNQTSMYLCASSLFTDTQYFGPGTRLTVL.

This chain's CDR3 is CAISEGDEQFF. The CDR3 nucleotides read TGTGCCATCAGTGAAGGCGATGAGCAGTTCTTC. The chain recombines TRBV10-3 with TRBJ2-1, with D hard to call. V was clipped by 3 bases and J by 8 bases, with 5 bases between them. Germline V gene data show CDR1 as ENHRY and CDR2 as SYGVKD. CDR3 length: 11 residues.